These T cell receptor beta chains were read from a single sample in a study of T cells expressing NK-cell markers. TCRdb re-analyzed the 5' RACE reads; it lists each CDR3 protein once, without DNA. The listing records approximately 440,000 distinct CDR3 sequences. Sequencing was done on a sample of blood T cells: a sorted CD56 or NKG2C T cell subset, CD4+ or CD8+ T cells, or bulk PBMC T cells (not recorded which). The source of these receptors is a woman in her forties or fifties in good health. Both conserved end residues are part of each CDR3.

J | V | CDR3
TRBJ2-3 | TRBV14 | CASSPTRMRGPIDTQYF
TRBJ1-2 | TRBV15 | CATSRDLGQLGGDYGYTF
TRBJ2-1 | TRBV9 | CASSEGGGVYNEQFF
TRBJ2-3 | TRBV5-1 | CASSLARIGGSAQYF
TRBJ2-7 | TRBV20-1 | CSASVLAVGEQYF
TRBJ2-2 | TRBV11-2 | CASSFRGQYGELFF
TRBJ2-5 | TRBV28 | CASTMTTGGVETQYF
TRBJ2-4 | TRBV2 | CARGDREGNIQYF
TRBJ2-1 | TRBV29-1 | CSVDWGNEQFF
TRBJ1-1 | TRBV2 | CASTPDRKNTEAFF
TRBJ2-1 | TRBV15 | CATGTSTYNEQFF
TRBJ2-1 | TRBV29-1 | CSVGTSGGGFLEQFF
TRBJ1-1 | TRBV19 | CATQDRGAEAFF
TRBJ1-1 | TRBV11-3 | CASSFTSSGYTEAFF
TRBJ1-1 | TRBV24-1 | CATSRQGEAFF